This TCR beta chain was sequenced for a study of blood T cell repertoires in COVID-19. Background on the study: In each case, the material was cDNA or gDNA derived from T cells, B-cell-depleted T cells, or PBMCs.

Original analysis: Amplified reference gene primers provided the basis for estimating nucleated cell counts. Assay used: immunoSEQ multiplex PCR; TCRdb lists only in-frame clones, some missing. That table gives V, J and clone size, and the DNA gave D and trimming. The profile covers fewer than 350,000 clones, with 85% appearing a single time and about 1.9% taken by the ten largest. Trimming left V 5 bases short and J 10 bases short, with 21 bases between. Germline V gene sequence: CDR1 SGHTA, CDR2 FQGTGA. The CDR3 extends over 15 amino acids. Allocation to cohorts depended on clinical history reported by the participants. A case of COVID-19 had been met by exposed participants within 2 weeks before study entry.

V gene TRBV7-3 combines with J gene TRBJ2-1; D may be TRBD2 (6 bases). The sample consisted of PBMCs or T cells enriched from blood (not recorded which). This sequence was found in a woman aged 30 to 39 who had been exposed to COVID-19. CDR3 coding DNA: TGTGCCAGCAGCCTCTATGAGACGGGGAGGAAAGAGCAGTTCTTC. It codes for CASSLYETGRKEQFF.